The 8 T cell receptor beta chains reported below all come from one sample, sequenced in a study of T cell responses to AZD1222 COVID-19 vaccine. TCRdb's table, derived via immunoSEQ multiplex PCR, lists solely in-frame clones and lacks some. The sample holds more than 120,000 clones, 90% seen once. Sequencing was performed on peripheral blood, taken 28 days after the second AZD1222 dose. The receptors were sampled from an adult who received the AZD1222 COVID-19 vaccine.

CDR3 nucleotides: TGTGCCAGCAGCCCAGGGCGAGCTAACTATGGCTACACCTTC. Translation: CASSPGRANYGYTF. The V call is TRBV7-8, the J call TRBJ1-2, with D possibly TRBD1 on 5 matching bases. Trimming removed 5 bases from V and 0 bases from J, with 10 bases in between. Germline lookup yields CDR1 SGHVS and CDR2 FQNEAQ. The CDR3 length is 14 residues.

This sequence joins TRBV6-1 and TRBJ1-5; D call uncertain. The CDR3 totals 16 residues. Germline lookup yields CDR1 MNHNS and CDR2 SASEGT. V was trimmed by 0 bases and J by 0 bases, leaving 9 bases between them. The CDR3 here is CASSEATRSSNQPQHF. The CDR3, as DNA: TGTGCCAGCAGTGAAGCTACCAGGAGTAGCAATCAGCCCCAGCATTTT.

The V gene is TRBV4-1, the J gene TRBJ1-6; 8 bases map to TRBD1. The CDR3 spans 15 residues. The J segment lost 7 bases and the V segment lost 2 bases, leaving 4 bases of the junction unmatched. Germline values: CDR1 MGHRA, CDR2 YSYEKL. CDR3 sequence reads: CASSQLDRENSPLHF. The CDR3 nucleotides are TGCGCCAGCAGCCAACTGGACAGGGAGAATTCACCCCTCCACTTT.

The chain uses TRBV29-1 and TRBJ2-3; D perhaps matches TRBD1 (5 bases). V was shortened by 7 bases and J by 5 bases, with 16 bases between the two germline ends. CDR3 length: 13 amino acids. Germline-derived CDR1 and CDR2 are SQVTM and ANQGSEA. The CDR3 DNA reads as TGCAGCGGTAAAGCAGGGTTGGGAGATACGCAGTATTTT. This gives the protein CSGKAGLGDTQYF.

This clone has just one count. The chain joins TRBV28 to TRBJ1-5; 7 bases line up with TRBD1. This CDR3 is built from 16 residues. Germline CDR1 MDHEN, CDR2 SYDVKM. V lost 4 bases, J lost 2 bases, and 8 bases stayed unmatched. The CDR3 DNA reads TGTGCCAGCAGTTCCAGGGGGGGGGTAGGCAATCAGCCCCAGCATTTT. Residues: CASSSRGGVGNQPQHF.

This clone has just a few counts. V gene TRBV5-4 combines with J gene TRBJ1-1, with a weak D call TRBD1 (5 bases). V was shortened by 4 bases and J by 7 bases, with 11 bases between the two germline ends. CDR1 is SGHNT and CDR2 is YYREEE in the germline V gene (reference sequence). The CDR3 has 12 residues. CDR3 sequence (DNA): TGTGCCAGCAGCCCGGGACCGGATGAAGCTTTCTTT. This gives the protein CASSPGPDEAFF.

This chain links TRBV4-1 with TRBJ1-1; the D gene is possibly TRBD1 (5 bases). Trimming cost V 0 bases and J 3 bases, with 11 bases left between them. The germline CDR1 and CDR2 sequences are MGHRA and YSYEKL. This CDR3 has 15 amino acids. The CDR3 reads CASSQDRWGDTEAFF. CDR3 bases: TGCGCCAGCAGCCAAGATCGCTGGGGGGACACTGAAGCTTTCTTT.

By share of the sample, this clone is medium-sized. The V and J genes are TRBV6-2 or TRBV6-3 and TRBJ1-2, with TRBD1 matching over 8 bases. V trimming: 2 bases; J trimming: 0 bases; junction bases outside the gene matches: 8. Germline values: CDR1 MNHEY, CDR2 SVGEGT. This CDR3 region has 17 residues. CDR3 protein: CASSYQDRVGTNYGYTF. CDR3 DNA: TGTGCCAGCAGTTACCAGGACAGGGTAGGAACTAACTATGGCTACACCTTC.